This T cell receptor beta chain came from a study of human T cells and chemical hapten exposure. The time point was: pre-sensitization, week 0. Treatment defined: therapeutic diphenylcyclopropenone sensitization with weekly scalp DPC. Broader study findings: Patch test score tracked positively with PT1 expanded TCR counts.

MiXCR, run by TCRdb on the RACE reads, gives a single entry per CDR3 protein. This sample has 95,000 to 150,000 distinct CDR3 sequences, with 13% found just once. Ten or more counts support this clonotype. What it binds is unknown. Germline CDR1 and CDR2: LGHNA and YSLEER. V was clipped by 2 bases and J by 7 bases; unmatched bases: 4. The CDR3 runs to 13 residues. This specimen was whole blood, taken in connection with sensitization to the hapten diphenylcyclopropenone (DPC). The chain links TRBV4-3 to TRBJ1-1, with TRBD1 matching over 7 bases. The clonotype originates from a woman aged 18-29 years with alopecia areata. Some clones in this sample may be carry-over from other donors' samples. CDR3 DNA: TGCGCCAGCAGCCAAACAGGGGTGGGTGAAGCTTTCTTT. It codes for CASSQTGVGEAFF.